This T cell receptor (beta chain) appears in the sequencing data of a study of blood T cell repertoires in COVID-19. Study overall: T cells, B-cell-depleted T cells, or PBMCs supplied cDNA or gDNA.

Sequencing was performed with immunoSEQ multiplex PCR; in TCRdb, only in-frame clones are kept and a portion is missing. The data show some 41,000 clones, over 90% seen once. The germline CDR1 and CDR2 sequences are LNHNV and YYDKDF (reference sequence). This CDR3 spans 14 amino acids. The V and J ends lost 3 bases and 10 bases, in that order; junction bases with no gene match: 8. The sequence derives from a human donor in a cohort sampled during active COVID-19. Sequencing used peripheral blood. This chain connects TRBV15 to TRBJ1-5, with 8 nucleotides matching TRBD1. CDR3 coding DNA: TGTGCCACCAGCAGGGACAGGGCCCCGCGCCCCCAGCATTTT. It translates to CATSRDRAPRPQHF.